The 13 T cell receptor gamma chains listed next were all sequenced from one sample in a study of gamma delta lymphoproliferative disorders and STAT genes. The receptor sequences were amplified from genomic DNA of peripheral blood mononuclear cells. TCRdb redid the clone calls on the multiplex PCR reads with CATT. The sample carries over 4,000 gamma-chain clones, about 8% recorded once. Specimen: blood. The receptor source for this set is a human donor in good health.

This clone is medium-sized in the sample. The chain uses TRGV8 and TRGJP1. No J gene was available from TCRdb, and it was assigned here by a germline match of the DNA. V was clipped by 3 bases and J by 8 bases; unmatched bases: 3. This CDR3 contains 12 residues. Germline CDR1 and CDR2: VENAVY and YDSYNSRV. CDR3 DNA sequence: TGTGCCACCTGGGATTCCGGTTGGTTCAAGATATTT. This translates into CATWDSGWFKIF.

As concerns this clone: The DNA is left out, because the CDR3 cannot be placed on it with certainty; the CDR3 is given as TCRdb lists it. The J gene was not called, though the V gene is TRGV2. Germline lookup yields CDR1 EGSNGY and CDR2 YDSYNSKV. Ends included, the CDR3 has 17 residues. The chain's CDR3 is CATWTPIRNSLAVEQHF.

There are many counts of this clone. This sequence joins TRGV5 and TRGJ1 or TRGJ2. No J segment appears in TCRdb, so it was assigned here by matching the sequence to germline. CDR1 and CDR2 (germline): VINAFY, YDVSNSKD. The CDR3 covers 22 residues. Trimming removed 1 base from V and 11 bases from J; junction bases left unmatched: 38. The CDR3 here is CATWDSKPLERLYSHRGGEKLF. As DNA, the CDR3 is TGTGCCACCTGGGACAGTAAACCCTTGGAAAGGTTGTATTCTCACCGGGGGGGGGAGAAACTCTTT.

This clone is termed medium-sized. V usage is TRGV11 and J usage is TRGJ1 or TRGJ2. The J gene is absent in TCRdb and was assigned here via DNA matching to germline. TRGV11 is flagged as an ORF with uncertain function. The CDR3 extends over 16 amino acids. The junction had 11 bases not matched to a gene; V was cut back by 3 bases and J by 3 bases. The DNA of the CDR3 is TGTGCCTGCTGGATTAGGAACCTACTCATTTATTATAAGAAACTCTTT. Protein sequence: CACWIRNLLIYYKKLF.

In this sample, this clone is medium-sized. This chain links TRGV11 with TRGJP1. Germline matching of the DNA provided the J gene here, since TCRdb leaves it blank. TRGV11 is classed as an ORF, of uncertain function. V dropped 0 bases and J dropped 0; count of bases not matched to a gene: 10. The CDR3 has 19 amino acids. The CDR3 coding sequence is TGTGCCTGCTGGATTAGGCACGTACCACTAAATACCACTGGTTGGTTCAAGATATTT. This gives the protein CACWIRHVPLNTTGWFKIF.

Ten or more counts support this clone. The chain couples TRGV8 to TRGJ1 or TRGJ2. TCRdb records no J gene; here it was assigned by comparing the DNA to germline. CDR1 and CDR2 (germline): VENAVY, YDSYNSRV. With 0 bases clipped from V and 7 bases from J, the junction kept 12 bases outside the gene matches. The length of the CDR3 is 15 residues. The CDR3 loop is CATWDRPSSGYKKLF. CDR3 sequence (DNA): TGTGCCACCTGGGATAGGCCGAGTTCCGGGTATAAGAAACTCTTT.

On this clone: The protein in TCRdb stems from a much larger clone and differs at residue 12 from this DNA's translation, likely a read error; here the protein is translated from the DNA. The CDR3 DNA reads as TGTGCTGCGTGGGATTTTTGTACAACAGAAACCGCTGGTTGGTTCAAGATATTT. Its translation: CAAWDFCTTETAGWFKIF. The V call is TRGV10, the J call TRGJP1. Germline matching of the DNA provided the J gene here, since TCRdb leaves it blank. TRGV10 falls under the ORF class, with uncertain function. J lost 6 bases, V lost 8 bases, and 22 bases had no gene match. The CDR3 sequence is 18 residues long.

Comments on this clone: An end of the junction does not agree with germline; a read error may underlie this. The chain is built from TRGV10 and TRGJ1 or TRGJ2. TCRdb records no J gene; here it was assigned by comparing the DNA to germline. TRGV10 is an ORF, and what it does is uncertain. The CDR3 is 11 amino acids. CDR3 amino acids: CAGLAYYKKLF. The CDR3 DNA is TGCGCGGGTCTAGCCTATTATAAGAAACTCTTT.

This clone occurred a few times. V gene TRGV2 combines with J gene TRGJP. The J gene is absent in TCRdb and was assigned here via DNA matching to germline. The CDR3 loop spans 14 amino acids. Germline values: CDR1 EGSNGY, CDR2 YDSYNSKV. Unmatched junction bases numbered 1, after V lost 6 bases and J lost 5 bases. In DNA, the CDR3 is TGTGCCACCTGGAAAGAGTTGGGCAAAAAAATCAAGGTATTT. It is translated as CATWKELGKKIKVF.

This clone is medium-sized within its sample. This chain links TRGV4 with TRGJ1 or TRGJ2. The J gene was missing in TCRdb and was found by matching the end of the DNA to germline. The trim removed 0 bases at V and 7 bases at J, leaving 9 bases unmatched. Looked up from germline, CDR1 is EGSTGY and CDR2 is YDSYTSSV. This CDR3 contains 14 residues. The CDR3 here is CATWDGPRWYKKLF. The CDR3 DNA is TGTGCCACCTGGGATGGGCCCCGGTGGTATAAGAAACTCTTT.

In its sample, this clone ranks as medium-sized. This chain links TRGV4 with TRGJ1 or TRGJ2. The J gene is absent in TCRdb and was assigned here via DNA matching to germline. The germline CDR1 and CDR2 sequences are EGSTGY and YDSYTSSV. The CDR3 is 16 amino acids. Trimming took 2 bases from V and 0 from J; bases not matched to a gene: 10. This chain's CDR3 is CATWDAPRENYYKKLF. The CDR3 DNA reads TGTGCCACCTGGGATGCCCCCCGGGAGAATTATTATAAGAAACTCTTT.

This clone is medium-sized by share. This rearrangement joins TRGV10 to TRGJP1. TCRdb offers no J gene call, so here the DNA was matched to germline to obtain one. TRGV10 is placed among ORFs of uncertain function. V lost 11 bases, J lost 12 bases, and 16 bases stayed unmatched. This CDR3 is built from 13 residues. The CDR3 DNA reads TGTGCTGCGGGGTACGCTAAGATTGGGTTCAAGATATTT. It specifies CAAGYAKIGFKIF.

By share, this clone ranks as medium-sized. This sequence joins TRGV5 and TRGJP1. Because TCRdb records no J gene, it was assigned here through a match of the DNA to germline. V lost 3 bases to trimming and J lost 0 bases; unmatched junction nucleotides: 7. Looked up from germline, CDR1 is VINAFY and CDR2 is YDVSNSKD. The CDR3 has 16 residues. In DNA form, the CDR3 reads TGTGCCACCTGGGACTTCCCCTATACCACTGGTTGGTTCAAGATATTT. Its protein is CATWDFPYTTGWFKIF.